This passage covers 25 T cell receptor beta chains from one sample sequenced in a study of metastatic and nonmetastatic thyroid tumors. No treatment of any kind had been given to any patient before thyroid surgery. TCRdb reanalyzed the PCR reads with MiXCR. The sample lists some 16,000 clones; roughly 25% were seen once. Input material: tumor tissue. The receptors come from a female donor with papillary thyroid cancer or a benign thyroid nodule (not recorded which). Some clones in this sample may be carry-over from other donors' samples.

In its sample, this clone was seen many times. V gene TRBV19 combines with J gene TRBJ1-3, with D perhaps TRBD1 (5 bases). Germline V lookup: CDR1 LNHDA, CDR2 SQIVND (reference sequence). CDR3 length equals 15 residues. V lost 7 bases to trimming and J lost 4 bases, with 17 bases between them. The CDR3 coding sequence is TGTGCCAGTACTTACCGCCGACAGTCCGGAAACACCATATATTTT. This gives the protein CASTYRRQSGNTIYF.

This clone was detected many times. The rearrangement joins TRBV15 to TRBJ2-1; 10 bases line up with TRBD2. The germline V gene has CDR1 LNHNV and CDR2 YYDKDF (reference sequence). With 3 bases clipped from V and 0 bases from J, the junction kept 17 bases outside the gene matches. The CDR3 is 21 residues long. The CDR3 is CATSRLGLAGEGVSSYNEQFF. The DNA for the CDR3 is TGTGCCACCAGCAGGCTAGGGCTAGCGGGAGAGGGGGTTAGCTCCTACAATGAGCAGTTCTTC.

The DNA for the CDR3 is TGCGCCAGCAGAGGACAGGTAGGCAATTCACCCCTCCACTTT. Its translation is CASRGQVGNSPLHF. This sequence joins TRBV5-1 and TRBJ1-6; 7 nucleotides agree with TRBD1. Unmatched junction bases numbered 6, after V lost 5 bases and J lost 7 bases. CDR1 is SGHRS and CDR2 is YFSETQ in the germline V gene. The CDR3 extends over 14 amino acids.

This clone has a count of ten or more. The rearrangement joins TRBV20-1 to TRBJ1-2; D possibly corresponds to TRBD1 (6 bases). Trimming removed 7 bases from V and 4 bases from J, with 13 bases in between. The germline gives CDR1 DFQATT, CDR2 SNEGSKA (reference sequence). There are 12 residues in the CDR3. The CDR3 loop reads CSVVQGTYGYTF. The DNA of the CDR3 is TGCAGTGTTGTACAGGGTACCTATGGCTACACCTTC.

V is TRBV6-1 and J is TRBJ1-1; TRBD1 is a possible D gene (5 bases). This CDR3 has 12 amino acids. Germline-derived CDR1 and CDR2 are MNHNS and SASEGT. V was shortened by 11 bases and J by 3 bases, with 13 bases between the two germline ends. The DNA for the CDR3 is TGTGCCCCCACAGGTTTGGACACTGAAGCTTTCTTT. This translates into CAPTGLDTEAFF.

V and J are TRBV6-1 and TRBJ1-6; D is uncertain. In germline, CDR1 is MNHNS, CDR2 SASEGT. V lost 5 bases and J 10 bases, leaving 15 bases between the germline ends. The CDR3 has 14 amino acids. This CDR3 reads CASSSTANDSPLHF. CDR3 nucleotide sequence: TGTGCCAGCAGTTCCACGGCAAACGACTCACCCCTCCACTTT.

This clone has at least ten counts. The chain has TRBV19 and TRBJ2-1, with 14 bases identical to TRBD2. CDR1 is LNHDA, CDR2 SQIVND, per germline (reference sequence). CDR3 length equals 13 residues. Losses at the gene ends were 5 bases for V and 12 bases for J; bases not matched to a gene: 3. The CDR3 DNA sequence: TGTGCCAGTAGTCCGGGGACTAGCGGGGGGCAGTTCTTC. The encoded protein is CASSPGTSGGQFF.

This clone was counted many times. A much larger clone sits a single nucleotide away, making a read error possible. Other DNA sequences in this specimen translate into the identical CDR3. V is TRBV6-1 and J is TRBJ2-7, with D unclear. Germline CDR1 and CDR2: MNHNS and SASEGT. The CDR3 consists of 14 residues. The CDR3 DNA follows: TGTGCCAGCACCCCCGGGTTGGGGTCGTACGAACAGTACTTC. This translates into CASTPGLGSYEQYF.

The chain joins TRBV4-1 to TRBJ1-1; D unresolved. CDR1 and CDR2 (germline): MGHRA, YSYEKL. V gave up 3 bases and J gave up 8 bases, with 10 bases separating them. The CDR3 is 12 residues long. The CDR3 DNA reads TGCGCCAGCAGCCAGGGAATGTCAGAAGCTTTCTTT. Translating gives CASSQGMSEAFF.

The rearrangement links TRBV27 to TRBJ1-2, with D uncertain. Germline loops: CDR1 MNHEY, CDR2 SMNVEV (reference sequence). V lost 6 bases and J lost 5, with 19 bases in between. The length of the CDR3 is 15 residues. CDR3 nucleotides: TGTGCCAGCAGCACCCTCGAGAGGATCGGTTATGGCTACACCTTC. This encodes CASSTLERIGYGYTF.

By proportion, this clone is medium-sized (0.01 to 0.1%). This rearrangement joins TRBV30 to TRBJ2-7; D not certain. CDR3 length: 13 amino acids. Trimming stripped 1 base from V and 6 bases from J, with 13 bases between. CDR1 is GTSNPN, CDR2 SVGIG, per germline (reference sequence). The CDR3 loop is CAWSELLHGEQYF. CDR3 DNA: TGTGCCTGGAGTGAACTCCTCCACGGCGAGCAGTACTTC.

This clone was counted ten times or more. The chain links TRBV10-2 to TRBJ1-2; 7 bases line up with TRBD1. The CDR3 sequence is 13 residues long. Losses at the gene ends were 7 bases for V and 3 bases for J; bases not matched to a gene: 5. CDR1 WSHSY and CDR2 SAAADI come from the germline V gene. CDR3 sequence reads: CASKDRNDYGYTF. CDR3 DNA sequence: TGCGCCAGCAAGGACAGGAACGACTATGGCTACACCTTC.

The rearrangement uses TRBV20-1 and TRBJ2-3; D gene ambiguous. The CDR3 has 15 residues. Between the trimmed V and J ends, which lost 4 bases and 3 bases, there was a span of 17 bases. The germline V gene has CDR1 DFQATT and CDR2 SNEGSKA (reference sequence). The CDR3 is CSANTQPTGTDTQYF. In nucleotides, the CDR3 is TGCAGTGCTAACACTCAGCCCACCGGGACAGATACGCAGTATTTT.

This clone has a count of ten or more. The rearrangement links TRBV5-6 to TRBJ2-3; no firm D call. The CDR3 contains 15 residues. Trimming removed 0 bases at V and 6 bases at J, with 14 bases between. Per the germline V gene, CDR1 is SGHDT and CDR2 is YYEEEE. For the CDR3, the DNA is TGTGCCAGCAGCTTGGCTTTGAGCGAAGGTGATACGCAGTATTTT. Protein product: CASSLALSEGDTQYF.

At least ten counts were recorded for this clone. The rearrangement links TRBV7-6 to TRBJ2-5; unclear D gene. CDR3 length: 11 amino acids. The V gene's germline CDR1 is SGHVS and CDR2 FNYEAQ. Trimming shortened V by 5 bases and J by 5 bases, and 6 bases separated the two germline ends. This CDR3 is CASSIGETQYF. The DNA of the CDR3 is TGTGCCAGCAGCATAGGGGAGACCCAGTACTTC.

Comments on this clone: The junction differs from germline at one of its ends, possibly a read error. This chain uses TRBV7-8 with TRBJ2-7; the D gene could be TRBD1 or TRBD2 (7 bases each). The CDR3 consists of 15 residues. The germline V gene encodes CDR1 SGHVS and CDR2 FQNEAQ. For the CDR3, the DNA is TGTGCCAGCAGCTTAGAGAGCGGGACAGCCTACGAACAGTACTTC. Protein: CASSLESGTAYEQYF.

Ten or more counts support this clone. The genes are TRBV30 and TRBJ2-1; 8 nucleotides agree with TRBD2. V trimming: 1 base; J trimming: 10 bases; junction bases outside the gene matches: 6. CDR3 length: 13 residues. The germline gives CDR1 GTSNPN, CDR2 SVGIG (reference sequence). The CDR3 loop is CAWSGAAGAEQFF. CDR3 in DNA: TGTGCCTGGAGTGGGGCAGCGGGAGCCGAGCAGTTCTTC.

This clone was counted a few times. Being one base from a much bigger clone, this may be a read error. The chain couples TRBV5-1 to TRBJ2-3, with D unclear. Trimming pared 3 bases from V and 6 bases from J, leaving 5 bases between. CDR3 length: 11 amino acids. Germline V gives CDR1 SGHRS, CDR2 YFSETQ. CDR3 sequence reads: CASSSLDTQYF. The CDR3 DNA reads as TGCGCCAGCAGCTCGTTGGATACGCAGTATTTT.

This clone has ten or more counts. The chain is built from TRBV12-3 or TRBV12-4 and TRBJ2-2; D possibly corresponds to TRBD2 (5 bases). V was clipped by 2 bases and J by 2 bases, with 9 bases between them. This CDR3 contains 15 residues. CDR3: CASSLRGLNTGELFF. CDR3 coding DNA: TGTGCCAGCAGTTTACGCGGACTTAACACCGGGGAGCTGTTTTTT.

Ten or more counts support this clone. In nucleotides, the CDR3 is TGTGCCAGCAGCTTAATGTGGGGGGGGCTCGATGAGCAGTTCTTC. This encodes CASSLMWGGLDEQFF. The chain links TRBV7-3 to TRBJ2-1; TRBD2 is a possible D gene (7 bases). CDR3 length: 15 amino acids. In germline, CDR1 is SGHTA, CDR2 FQGTGA. Trimming took 1 base from V and 8 from J, leaving 15 bases between them.

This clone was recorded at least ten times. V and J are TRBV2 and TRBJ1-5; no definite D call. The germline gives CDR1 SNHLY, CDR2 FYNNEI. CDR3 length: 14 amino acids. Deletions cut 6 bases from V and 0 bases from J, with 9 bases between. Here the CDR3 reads CASSGAYSNQPQHF. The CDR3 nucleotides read TGTGCCAGCAGCGGAGCTTATAGCAATCAGCCCCAGCATTTT. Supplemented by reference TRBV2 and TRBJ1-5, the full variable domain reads EPEVTQTPSHQVTQMGQEVILRCVPISNHLYFYWYRQILGQKVEFLVSFYNNEISEKSEIFDDQFSVERPDGSNFTLKIRSTKLEDSAMYFCASSGAYSNQPQHFGDGTRLSIL.

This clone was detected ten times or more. The CDR3 bases are TGCAGCGCCGGGGGGGGGGGAGGTCAGCCCCAGCATTTT. Its translation: CSAGGGGGQPQHF. The rearrangement joins TRBV29-1 to TRBJ1-5, with D possibly being TRBD1 (5 bases). Germline CDR1 SQVTM, CDR2 ANQGSEA. This CDR3 contains 13 residues. V shed 7 bases and J shed 6 bases, with 16 bases lying between them. Using reference TRBV29-1 and TRBJ1-5 for the parts outside the CDR3, the full variable domain is SAVISQKPSRDICQRGTSLTIQCQVDSQVTMMFWYRQQPGQSLTLIATANQGSEATYESGFVIDKFPISRPNLTFSTLTVSNMSPEDSSIYLCSAGGGGGQPQHFGDGTRLSIL.

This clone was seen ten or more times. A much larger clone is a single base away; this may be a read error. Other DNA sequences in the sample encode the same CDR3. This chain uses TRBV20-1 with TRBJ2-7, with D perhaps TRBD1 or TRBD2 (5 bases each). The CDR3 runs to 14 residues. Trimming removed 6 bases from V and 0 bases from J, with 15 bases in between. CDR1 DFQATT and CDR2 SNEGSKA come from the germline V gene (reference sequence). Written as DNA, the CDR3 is TGCAGTGCCTCACCCGGGGCCGGCTCCTACGAGCAGTACTTC. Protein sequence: CSASPGAGSYEQYF.

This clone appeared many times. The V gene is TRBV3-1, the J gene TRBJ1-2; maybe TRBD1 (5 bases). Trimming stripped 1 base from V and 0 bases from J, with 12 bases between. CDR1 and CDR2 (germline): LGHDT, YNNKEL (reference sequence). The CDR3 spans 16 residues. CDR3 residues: CASSQASGPSNYGYTF. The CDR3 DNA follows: TGTGCCAGCAGCCAAGCCTCGGGACCCTCTAACTATGGCTACACCTTC.

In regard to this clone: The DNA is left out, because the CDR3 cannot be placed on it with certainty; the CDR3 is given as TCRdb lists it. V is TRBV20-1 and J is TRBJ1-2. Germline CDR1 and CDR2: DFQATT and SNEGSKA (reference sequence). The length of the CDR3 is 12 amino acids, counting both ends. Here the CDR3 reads CSARRFGWGNTF.